The next 2 T cell receptor beta chains were all read from a single sample in a study of blood T cell repertoires in COVID-19. The assay was immunoSEQ multiplex PCR, and TCRdb's table has in-frame clones only and misses some. The sample has approximately 300,000 clones, over 75% seen once; the top ten hold roughly 7%. Sequencing was carried out using peripheral blood. All receptors derive from a woman aged 25 to 39 with COVID-19, enrolled during active disease.

There are a few counts of this clone. This rearrangement joins TRBV7-9 to TRBJ2-7; the D gene is possibly TRBD2 (5 bases). Germline CDR1 reads SEHNR; CDR2 reads FQNEAQ (reference sequence). The germline V and J ends were trimmed by 3 bases and 2 bases, with 8 bases remaining between them. The CDR3 extends over 13 amino acids. The CDR3 DNA reads as TGTGCCAGCAGCTTGGGGAGCCCCTACGAGCAGTACTTC. This encodes CASSLGSPYEQYF.

The V gene is TRBV30, the J gene TRBJ2-7, with D unclear. The CDR3 loop spans 11 amino acids. The germline V gene has CDR1 GTSNPN and CDR2 SVGIG (reference sequence). The V and J ends lost 1 base and 4 bases respectively, with 5 bases between them. CDR3 in amino acids: CAWSGSYEQYF. The CDR3 region has the DNA TGTGCCTGGAGTGGGAGTTACGAGCAGTACTTC.